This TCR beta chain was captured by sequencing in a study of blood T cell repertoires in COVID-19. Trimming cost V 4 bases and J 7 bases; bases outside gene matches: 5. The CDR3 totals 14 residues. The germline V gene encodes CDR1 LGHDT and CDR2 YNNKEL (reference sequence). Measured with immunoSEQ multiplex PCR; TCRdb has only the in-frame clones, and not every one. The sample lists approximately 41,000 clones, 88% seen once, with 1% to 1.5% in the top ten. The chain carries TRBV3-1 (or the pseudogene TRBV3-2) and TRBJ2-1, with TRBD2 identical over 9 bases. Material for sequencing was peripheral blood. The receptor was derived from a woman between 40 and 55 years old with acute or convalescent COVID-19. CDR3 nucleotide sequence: TGTGCCAGCAGCCGTAGCGGGAGCGGGAATGAGCAGTTCTTC. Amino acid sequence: CASSRSGSGNEQFF.